This T cell receptor (beta chain) was sequenced for a study of blood T cell repertoires in COVID-19. Study overall: COVID-19 samples collected from the United States, Italy and Spain covered acute and convalescent phases. PBMCs, B-cell-depleted T cells, or T cells were the source of the cDNA or gDNA that made up the material.

V was clipped by 5 bases and J by 2 bases; unmatched bases: 12. Germline CDR1 reads LGHNA; CDR2 reads YNFKEQ. The CDR3 length is 17 residues. Followed over time, Seattle patients had been enrolled while infection was active. In the original workflow: Amplification with reference gene primers provided the estimates of nucleated cell counts. Data came from immunoSEQ multiplex PCR; TCRdb stores just in-frame clones and leaves some out. D and trimming were read from the DNA, whereas the V and J calls and clone size are those reported in that table. In the table there are over 250,000 clones, roughly 90% of which are singletons.

The genes are TRBV4-2 and TRBJ1-3, with 7 bases aligning to TRBD1. Sequences were obtained from peripheral blood. The TCR was taken from a woman aged 25 to 39 with COVID-19, enrolled during active disease. CDR3 nucleotide sequence: TGTGCCAGCAGCACAATCCTTAGGGGGCTGGCTGGAAACACCATATATTTT. This codes for CASSTILRGLAGNTIYF.